The source of this TCR beta chain is a study of shared clonotypes between healthy human individuals. About the study: Each donor's CD8 memory used one plate, CD8 naive two, each CD4 subset three.

On this clone itself: What it recognizes is unknown.

A CD45RA+ naive subset and a CD45RA-negative memory subset were split from CD4+ cells. Study-level findings and limits: The study found approximately 5% of naive CD4 clonotypes shared across a few donors.

The table came from immunoSEQ multiplex PCR; TCRdb's copy has only in-frame clones and leaves some out. The sample consists of millions of clones, more than 85% of them appearing once. Germline CDR1 is SGDLS and CDR2 is YYNGEE. V dropped 0 bases and J dropped 3; count of bases not matched to a gene: 11. This CDR3 has 18 amino acids. The receptor's source is a man aged 18 to 30 in good health. Some clones in this sample may be carry-over from other donors' samples. Sequenced sample: naive CD4+ T cells from PBMCs. Regarding subset: CD45RA+ positively selected. The chain employs TRBV9 and TRBJ2-2, with 7 positions matching TRBD2. The DNA of the CDR3 is TGTGCCAGCAGCGTAGGGGACTGGGACGGGAGGTACACCGGGGAGCTGTTTTTT. It encodes CASSVGDWDGRYTGELFF.